The 14 T cell receptor beta chains in this list originate from one sample, sequenced in a study of cytomegalovirus exposure and HLA in healthy donors. The PCR made use of 60 Vbeta and 13 Jbeta primers. Clones were sequenced by immunoSEQ multiplex PCR, and TCRdb holds only the in-frame ones, with some missing. The data hold more than 75,000 clones, with 75% to 90% observed a single time. The material sequenced was PBMCs. The receptors derive from a man younger than 30 in good health and CMV-seronegative.

The chain recombines TRBV6-6 with TRBJ1-6, with D possibly TRBD1 on 5 matching bases. Germline CDR1 MNHNY, CDR2 SVGAGI (reference sequence). Trimming removed 4 bases from V and 5 bases from J, with 15 bases in between. CDR3 length: 16 residues. CDR3 sequence: CASSSRGGLNNSPLHF. CDR3 nucleotide sequence: TGTGCCAGCAGTTCGCGGGGGGGGTTGAATAATTCACCCCTCCACTTT.

The gene calls are TRBV5-6 and TRBJ2-3, with 9 bases that match TRBD2. J was trimmed by 5 bases and V by 0 bases; bases with no gene match: 4. This CDR3 has 15 residues. In germline, CDR1 is SGHDT, CDR2 YYEEEE. The CDR3 loop reads CASSLVPAGGDTQYF. CDR3 DNA sequence: TGTGCCAGCAGCTTGGTGCCAGCGGGAGGAGATACGCAGTATTTT.

The rearrangement uses TRBV19 and TRBJ2-5; 8 bases are shared with TRBD2. J was trimmed by 2 bases and V by 5 bases; bases with no gene match: 13. The V gene's germline CDR1 is LNHDA and CDR2 SQIVND (reference sequence). The CDR3 loop spans 17 amino acids. This chain's CDR3 is CASSGREREIGQETQYF. CDR3 in DNA: TGTGCCAGTAGTGGAAGGGAGCGGGAGATAGGACAAGAGACCCAGTACTTC.

This chain uses TRBV18 with TRBJ2-5, with TRBD2 matching over 12 bases. The length of the CDR3 is 18 residues. V lost 0 bases, J lost 2 bases, and 7 bases stayed unmatched. Germline V gene data show CDR1 as KGHSH and CDR2 as LQKENI. The chain's CDR3 is CASSPPSSGRAGQETQYF. The CDR3 bases are TGTGCCAGCTCACCACCGTCTAGCGGGAGGGCCGGTCAAGAGACCCAGTACTTC.

This clone was seen just once. The V gene is TRBV6-5, the J gene TRBJ1-2; 8 bases line up with TRBD1. The germline V gene encodes CDR1 MNHEY and CDR2 SVGAGI. The CDR3 is made up of 15 amino acids. The V gene end was trimmed by 5 bases and the J gene end by 4 bases; junction bases not matched to a gene: 9. CDR3 sequence: CASSLGTGDIYGYTF. DNA of the CDR3: TGTGCCAGCAGTCTGGGGACAGGTGATATCTATGGCTACACCTTC.

The rearrangement uses TRBV28 and TRBJ2-5, with 14 bases matching TRBD2. The CDR3 consists of 15 residues. Unmatched junction bases numbered 3, after V lost 5 bases and J lost 4 bases. Germline V gene data show CDR1 as MDHEN and CDR2 as SYDVKM. In DNA form, the CDR3 reads TGTGCCAGCAGTCCCGGGACTAGCGGGGGAGAGACCCAGTACTTC. This codes for CASSPGTSGGETQYF.

The chain uses TRBV19 and TRBJ1-1; 9 positions agree with TRBD1. Germline trimming cut 7 bases from V and 0 bases from J; bases unmatched to any gene: 15. This CDR3 has 18 amino acids. Germline assignment: CDR1 LNHDA and CDR2 SQIVND (reference sequence). Here the CDR3 DNA reads TGTGCCAGTAAGAATTCCATCGCCTGGACAGGGGTGAACACTGAAGCTTTCTTT. It translates to CASKNSIAWTGVNTEAFF.

This rearrangement joins TRBV6-6 to TRBJ2-1; TRBD2 might be the D (7 bases). The CDR3 sequence is 16 residues long. Germline values: CDR1 MNHNY, CDR2 SVGAGI (reference sequence). V was pared by 6 bases and J by 0 bases, with 15 bases between. CDR3 bases: TGTGCCAGCAGGGCAAGCGGGACAAGCTCCTACAATGAGCAGTTCTTC. This gives the protein CASRASGTSSYNEQFF.

The V gene is TRBV6-5, the J gene TRBJ2-7, with D perhaps TRBD1 (5 bases). V was trimmed by 5 bases and J by 1 base, leaving 15 bases between them. This CDR3 contains 15 residues. Germline V lookup: CDR1 MNHEY, CDR2 SVGAGI. For the CDR3, the DNA is TGTGCCAGCAGTCCAGCGACAGTTTCATCCTACGAGCAGTACTTC. It codes for CASSPATVSSYEQYF.

J is TRBJ2-1 and V is TRBV28, with 11 positions matching TRBD2. Per the germline V gene, CDR1 is MDHEN and CDR2 is SYDVKM. The CDR3 loop spans 15 amino acids. J gave up 3 bases and V 8 bases, and 6 bases lay outside the gene matches. The CDR3 is CASLAGGRVYNEQFF. The CDR3, as DNA: TGTGCCAGCCTAGCGGGAGGTCGGGTCTACAATGAGCAGTTCTTC. Looking up the rest from reference TRBV28 and TRBJ2-1 gives the full variable domain: DVKVTQSSRYLVKRTGEKVFLECVQDMDHENMFWYRQDPGLGLRLIYFSYDVKMKEKGDIPEGYSVSREKKERFSLILESASTNQTSMYLCASLAGGRVYNEQFFGPGTRLTVL.

This chain joins TRBV13 and TRBJ1-5, with 9 bases lining up with TRBD1. The CDR3 length is 15 residues. The V gene end was trimmed by 0 bases and the J gene end by 4 bases; junction bases not matched to a gene: 1. The germline V gene encodes CDR1 PRHDT and CDR2 FYEKMQ (reference sequence). The CDR3 spells CASSLGGTGNQPQHF. DNA for the CDR3: TGTGCCAGCAGCTTAGGCGGGACAGGGAATCAGCCCCAGCATTTT.

V gene TRBV4-3 combines with J gene TRBJ2-4; TRBD1 is a possible D gene (6 bases). Germline-derived CDR1 and CDR2 are LGHNA and YSLEER. V shed 1 base and J shed 8 bases, with 9 bases lying between them. The CDR3 extends over 13 amino acids. The CDR3 region is CASSQAQGYIQYF. The DNA for the CDR3 is TGCGCCAGCAGCCAAGCTCAGGGGTACATTCAGTACTTC.

V and J are TRBV27 and TRBJ2-7; 9 positions agree with TRBD1. The CDR3 runs to 14 residues. V shed 6 bases and J 3 bases; nucleotides not matched to a gene: 6. Germline V CDR1 and CDR2: MNHEY, SMNVEV (reference sequence). CDR3 amino acids: CASSRDRGVYEQYF. The CDR3 DNA follows: TGTGCCAGCAGCCGTGACAGGGGGGTCTACGAGCAGTACTTC.

The chain is built from TRBV28 and TRBJ2-5; TRBD1 might be the D (6 bases). Looked up from germline, CDR1 is MDHEN and CDR2 is SYDVKM. CDR3 length equals 13 residues. V gave up 6 bases and J gave up 2 bases, with 10 bases separating them. The CDR3 here is CASRSGVQETQYF. The CDR3 DNA is TGTGCCAGCAGATCAGGGGTTCAAGAGACCCAGTACTTC.